Below, one TCR beta chain is given with its context. Its antigen is undetermined. The sample belongs to a study of cytomegalovirus exposure and HLA in healthy donors. Study conclusions and caveats: Rarity held for most TCR sequences, but there were some public TCRs that occurred in many donors.

Per the germline V gene, CDR1 is KGHSH and CDR2 is LQKENI. The CDR3 contains 17 residues. Trimming at V came to 0 bases and at J to 0 bases, leaving 7 bases not matched to a gene. TCRdb's copy holds only in-frame clones and misses some; the assay was immunoSEQ multiplex PCR. The table has approximately 270,000 clones, around 86% seen once. The material sequenced was PBMCs. The TCR originated in a woman under 30 in good health and CMV-seronegative. The chain employs TRBV18 and TRBJ1-2; 7 bases line up with TRBD1. The CDR3 is CASSPPWGRGTNYGYTF. For the CDR3, the DNA is TGTGCCAGCTCACCACCATGGGGCAGGGGGACTAACTATGGCTACACCTTC.